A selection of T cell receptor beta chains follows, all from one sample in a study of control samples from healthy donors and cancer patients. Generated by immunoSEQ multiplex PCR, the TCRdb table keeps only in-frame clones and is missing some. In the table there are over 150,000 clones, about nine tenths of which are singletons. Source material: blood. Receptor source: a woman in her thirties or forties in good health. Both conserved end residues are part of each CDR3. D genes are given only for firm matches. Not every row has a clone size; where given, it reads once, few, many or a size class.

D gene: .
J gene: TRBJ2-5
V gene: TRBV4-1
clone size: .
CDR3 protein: CASSQDLAAQETQYF
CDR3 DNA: TGCGCCAGCAGCCAAGATCTGGCCGCCCAAGAGACCCAGTACTTC

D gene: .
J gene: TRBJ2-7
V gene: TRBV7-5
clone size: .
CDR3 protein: CARSNSGYGYEQYF
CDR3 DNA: TGTGCCAGAAGTAACTCAGGGTACGGCTACGAGCAGTACTTC

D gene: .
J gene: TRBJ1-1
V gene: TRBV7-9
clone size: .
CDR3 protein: CASSTPEGGEAFF
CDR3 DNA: TGTGCCAGCAGCACACCGGAGGGGGGGGAGGCTTTCTTT

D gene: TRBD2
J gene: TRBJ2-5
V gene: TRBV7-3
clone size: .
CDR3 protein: CASSFVAGRQETQYF
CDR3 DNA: TGTGCCAGCAGCTTTGTAGCGGGGAGACAAGAGACCCAGTACTTC

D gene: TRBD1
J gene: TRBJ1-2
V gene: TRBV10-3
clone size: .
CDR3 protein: CAISGTGYGYTF
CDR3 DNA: TGTGCCATCAGCGGGACAGGGTATGGCTACACCTTC

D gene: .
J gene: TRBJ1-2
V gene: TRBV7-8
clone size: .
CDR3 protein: CASSSRGGIYGYTF
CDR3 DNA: TGTGCCAGCAGCTCAAGAGGAGGGATCTATGGCTACACCTTC

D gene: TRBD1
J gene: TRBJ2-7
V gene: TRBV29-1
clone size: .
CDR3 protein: CSVPGTGGRYEQYF
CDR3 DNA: TGCAGCGTCCCCGGGACAGGGGGGAGGTACGAGCAGTACTTC

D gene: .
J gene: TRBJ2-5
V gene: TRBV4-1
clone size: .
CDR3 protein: CASSRLAGETQYF
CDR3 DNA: TGCGCCAGCAGCCGCCTAGCCGGGGAGACCCAGTACTTC

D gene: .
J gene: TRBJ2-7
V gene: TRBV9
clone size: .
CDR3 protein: CASSSRPQSEYEQYF
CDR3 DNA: TGTGCCAGCAGCTCCCGACCCCAATCAGAATACGAGCAGTACTTC

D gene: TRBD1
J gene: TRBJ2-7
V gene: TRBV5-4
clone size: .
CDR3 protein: CASSGTGSSYEQYF
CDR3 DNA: TGTGCCAGCAGCGGGACAGGGAGCTCCTACGAGCAGTACTTC

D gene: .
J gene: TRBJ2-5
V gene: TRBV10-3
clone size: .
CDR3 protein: CAAGREETQYF
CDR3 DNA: TGTGCCGCGGGTAGAGAAGAGACCCAGTACTTC

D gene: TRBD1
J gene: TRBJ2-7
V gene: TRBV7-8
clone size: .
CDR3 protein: CASSPQTDRGGEQYF
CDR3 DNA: TGTGCCAGCAGCCCCCAGACGGACAGGGGAGGGGAGCAGTACTTC

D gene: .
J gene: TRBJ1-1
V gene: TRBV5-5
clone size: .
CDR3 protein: CASSLSTEAFF
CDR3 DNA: TGTGCCAGCAGCTTGAGTACTGAAGCTTTCTTT

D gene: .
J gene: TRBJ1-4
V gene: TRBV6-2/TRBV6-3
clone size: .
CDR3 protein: CASSGFLPGVDEKLFF
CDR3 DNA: TGTGCCAGCAGCGGCTTCTTGCCCGGCGTGGATGAAAAACTGTTTTTT

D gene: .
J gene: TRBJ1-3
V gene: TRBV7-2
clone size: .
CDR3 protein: CASSSDLSSGNTIYF
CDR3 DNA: TGTGCCAGCAGCTCAGACCTCTCCTCTGGAAACACCATATATTTT

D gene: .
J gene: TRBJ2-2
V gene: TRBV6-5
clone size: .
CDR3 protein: CASSYISGAGGELFF
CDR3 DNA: TGTGCCAGCAGTTACATCTCGGGGGCGGGCGGGGAGCTGTTTTTT

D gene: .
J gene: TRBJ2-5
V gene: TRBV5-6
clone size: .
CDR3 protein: CASSLWGFSGGDQETQYF
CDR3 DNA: TGTGCCAGCAGCTTGTGGGGCTTTTCGGGGGGCGACCAAGAGACCCAGTACTTC

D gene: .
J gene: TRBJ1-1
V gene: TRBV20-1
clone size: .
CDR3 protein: CSVPPAFF
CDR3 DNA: TGCAGTGTTCCTCCTGCTTTCTTT

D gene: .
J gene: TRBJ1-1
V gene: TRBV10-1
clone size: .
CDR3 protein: CASSSDSTATEAFF
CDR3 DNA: TGCGCCAGCAGTTCGGACAGTACGGCTACTGAAGCTTTCTTT

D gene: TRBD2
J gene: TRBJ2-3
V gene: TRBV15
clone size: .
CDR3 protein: CATSSLGLAGGQTQYF
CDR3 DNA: TGTGCCACCAGCAGTTTGGGACTAGCGGGGGGGCAAACGCAGTATTTT

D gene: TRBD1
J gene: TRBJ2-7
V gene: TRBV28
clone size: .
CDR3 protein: CASVDRDRESYEQYF
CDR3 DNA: TGTGCCAGCGTGGACCGGGACAGGGAATCGTACGAGCAGTACTTC

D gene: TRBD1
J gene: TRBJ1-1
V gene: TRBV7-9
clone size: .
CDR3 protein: CASSLTGENTEAFF
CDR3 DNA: TGTGCCAGCAGCCTAACAGGGGAAAACACTGAAGCTTTCTTT

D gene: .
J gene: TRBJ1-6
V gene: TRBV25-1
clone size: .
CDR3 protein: CASSGYSYNSPLHF
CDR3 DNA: TGTGCCAGCAGTGGATACTCCTATAATTCACCCCTCCACTTT

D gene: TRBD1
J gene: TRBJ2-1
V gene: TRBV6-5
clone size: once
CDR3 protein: CASITGDEQFF
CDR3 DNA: TGTGCCAGCATTACAGGGGATGAGCAGTTCTTC

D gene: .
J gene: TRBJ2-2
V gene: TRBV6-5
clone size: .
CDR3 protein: CASSPQPANTGELFF
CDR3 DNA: TGTGCCAGCAGTCCCCAGCCAGCGAACACCGGGGAGCTGTTTTTT

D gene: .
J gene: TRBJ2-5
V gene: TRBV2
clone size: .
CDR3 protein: CASSGAAWKETQYF
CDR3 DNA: TGTGCCAGCAGTGGGGCCGCCTGGAAGGAGACCCAGTACTTC

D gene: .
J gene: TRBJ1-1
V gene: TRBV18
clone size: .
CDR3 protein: CASSTANTEAFF
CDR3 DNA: TGTGCCAGCTCAACAGCGAACACTGAAGCTTTCTTT

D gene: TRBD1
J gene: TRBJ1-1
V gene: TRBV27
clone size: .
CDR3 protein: CASSPGTGQWIHTEAFF
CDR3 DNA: TGTGCCAGCAGTCCGGGGACAGGCCAGTGGATTCACACTGAAGCTTTCTTT

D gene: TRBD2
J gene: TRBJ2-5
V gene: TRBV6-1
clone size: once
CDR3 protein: CASSEALSSGPPATQYF
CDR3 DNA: TGTGCCAGCAGTGAAGCGCTGAGTAGCGGGCCCCCAGCGACCCAGTACTTC

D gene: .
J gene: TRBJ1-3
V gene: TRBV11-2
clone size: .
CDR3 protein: CASSSYSGLGGAGNTIYF
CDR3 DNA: TGTGCCAGCAGCTCCTATTCCGGTTTGGGAGGGGCTGGAAACACCATATATTTT

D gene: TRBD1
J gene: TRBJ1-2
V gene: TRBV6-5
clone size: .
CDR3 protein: CATEWGQGQVRGYTF
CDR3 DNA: TGTGCCACGGAGTGGGGACAGGGGCAAGTTCGAGGCTACACCTTC

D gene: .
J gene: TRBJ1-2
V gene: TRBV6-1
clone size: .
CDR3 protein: CASSEDPGGSGYTF
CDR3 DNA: TGTGCCAGCAGTGAAGATCCGGGGGGGAGTGGCTACACCTTC

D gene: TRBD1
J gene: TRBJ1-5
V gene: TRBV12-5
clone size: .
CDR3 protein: CASGLAGQGQPQHF
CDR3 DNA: TGTGCTAGTGGTTTGGCTGGACAGGGCCAGCCCCAGCATTTT

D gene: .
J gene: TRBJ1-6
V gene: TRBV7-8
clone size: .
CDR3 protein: CASSSRDTSSYNSPLHF
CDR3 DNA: TGTGCCAGCAGCTCCCGGGACACCAGCTCCTATAATTCACCCCTCCACTTT

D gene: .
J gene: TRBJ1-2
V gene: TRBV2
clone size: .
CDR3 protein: CASSAAANYGYTF
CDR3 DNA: TGTGCCAGCAGTGCGGCGGCAAACTATGGCTACACCTTC

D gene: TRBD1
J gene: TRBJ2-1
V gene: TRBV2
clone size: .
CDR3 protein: CASITDRVAYNEQFF
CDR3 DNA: TGTGCCAGCATCACGGACAGGGTCGCCTACAATGAGCAGTTCTTC

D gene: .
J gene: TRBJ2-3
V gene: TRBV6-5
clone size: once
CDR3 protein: CASRQADTQYF
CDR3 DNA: TGTGCCAGCAGACAAGCAGATACGCAGTATTTT

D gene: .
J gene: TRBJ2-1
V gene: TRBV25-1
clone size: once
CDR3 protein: CASSDDRSANEQFF
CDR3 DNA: TGTGCCAGCAGTGACGACAGGTCGGCCAATGAGCAGTTCTTC

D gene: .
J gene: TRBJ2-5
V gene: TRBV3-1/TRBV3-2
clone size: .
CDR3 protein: CASSQDLQGPRETQYF
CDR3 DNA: TGTGCCAGCAGCCAAGATCTGCAGGGGCCTAGGGAGACCCAGTACTTC

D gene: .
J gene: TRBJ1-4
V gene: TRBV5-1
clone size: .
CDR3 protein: CASSLPTQAVNEKLFF
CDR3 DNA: TGCGCCAGCAGCCTGCCTACACAGGCGGTTAATGAAAAACTGTTTTTT

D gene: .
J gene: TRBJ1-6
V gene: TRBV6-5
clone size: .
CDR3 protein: CASSYQGSNSPLHF
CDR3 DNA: TGTGCCAGCAGTTACCAGGGTTCTAATTCACCCCTCCACTTT

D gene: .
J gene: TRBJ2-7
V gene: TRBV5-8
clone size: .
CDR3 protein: CASSLYRAEEQYF
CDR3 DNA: TGTGCCAGCAGCTTGTACAGGGCGGAAGAGCAGTACTTC

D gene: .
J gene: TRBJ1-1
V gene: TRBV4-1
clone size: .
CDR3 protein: CASSQGGELNTEAFF
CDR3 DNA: TGCGCCAGCAGCCAAGGAGGTGAGCTGAACACTGAAGCTTTCTTT

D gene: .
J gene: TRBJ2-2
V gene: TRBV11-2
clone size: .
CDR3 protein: CASSPPPRELFF
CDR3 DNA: TGTGCCAGCAGCCCCCCCCCGAGGGAGCTGTTTTTT

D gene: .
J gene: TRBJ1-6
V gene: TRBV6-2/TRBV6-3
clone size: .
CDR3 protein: CASSYLGSSPLHF
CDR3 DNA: TGTGCCAGCAGTTACCTCGGGTCTTCACCCCTCCACTTT

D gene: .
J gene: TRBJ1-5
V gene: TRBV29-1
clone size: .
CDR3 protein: CSVVRQAGQPQHF
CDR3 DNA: TGCAGCGTTGTAAGGCAGGCGGGACAGCCCCAGCATTTT

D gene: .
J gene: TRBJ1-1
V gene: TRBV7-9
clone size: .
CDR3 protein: CASTKFGATEAFF
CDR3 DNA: TGTGCCAGCACTAAATTCGGGGCCACTGAAGCTTTCTTT

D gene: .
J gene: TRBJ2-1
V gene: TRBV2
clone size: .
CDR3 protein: CASRSGEQFF
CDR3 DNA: TGTGCCAGCAGAAGCGGGGAGCAGTTCTTC

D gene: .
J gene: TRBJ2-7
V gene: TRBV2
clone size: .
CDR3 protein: CASTVGFFNTMGQYF
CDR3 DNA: TGTGCCAGCACTGTAGGGTTCTTCAACACTATGGGGCAGTACTTC

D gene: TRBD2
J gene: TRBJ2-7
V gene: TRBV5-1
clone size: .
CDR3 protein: CASSYGTSSSYEQYF
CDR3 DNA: TGCGCCAGCAGCTACGGGACTAGCAGTTCCTACGAGCAGTACTTC

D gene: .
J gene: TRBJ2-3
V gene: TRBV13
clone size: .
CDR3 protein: CASSLKPSTDTQYF
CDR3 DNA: TGTGCCAGCAGCTTAAAACCTAGCACAGATACGCAGTATTTT

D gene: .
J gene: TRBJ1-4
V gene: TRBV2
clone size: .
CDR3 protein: CASREGNEKLFF
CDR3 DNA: TGTGCCAGCAGGGAGGGGAATGAAAAACTGTTTTTT

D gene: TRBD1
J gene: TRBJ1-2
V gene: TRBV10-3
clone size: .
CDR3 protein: CAINSGTEGGYTF
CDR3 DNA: TGTGCCATCAACTCCGGGACAGAGGGCGGCTACACCTTC

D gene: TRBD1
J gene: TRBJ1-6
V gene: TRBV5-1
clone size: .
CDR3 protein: CASSLVTGGNSPLHF
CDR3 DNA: TGCGCCAGCAGCTTGGTCACAGGGGGGAATTCACCCCTCCACTTT

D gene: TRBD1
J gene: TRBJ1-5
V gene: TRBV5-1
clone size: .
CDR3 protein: CASSPGTGNQPQHF
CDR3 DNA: TGCGCCAGCAGCCCCGGGACAGGCAATCAGCCCCAGCATTTT

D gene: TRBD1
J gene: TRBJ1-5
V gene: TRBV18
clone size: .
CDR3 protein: CASSPSTGAVGQPQHF
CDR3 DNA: TGTGCCAGCTCACCTAGCACAGGGGCGGTGGGTCAGCCCCAGCATTTT

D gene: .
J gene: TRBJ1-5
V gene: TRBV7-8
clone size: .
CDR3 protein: CASSFPGNQPQHF
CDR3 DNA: TGTGCCAGCAGCTTTCCCGGGAATCAGCCCCAGCATTTT

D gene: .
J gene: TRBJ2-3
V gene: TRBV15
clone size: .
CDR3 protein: CATSRAGADVGDTQYF
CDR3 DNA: TGTGCCACCAGCAGAGCCGGGGCCGATGTTGGAGATACGCAGTATTTT

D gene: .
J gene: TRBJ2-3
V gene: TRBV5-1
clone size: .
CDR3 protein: CASSERPYPSTDTQYF
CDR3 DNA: TGCGCCAGCAGCGAAAGACCGTATCCTAGCACAGATACGCAGTATTTT